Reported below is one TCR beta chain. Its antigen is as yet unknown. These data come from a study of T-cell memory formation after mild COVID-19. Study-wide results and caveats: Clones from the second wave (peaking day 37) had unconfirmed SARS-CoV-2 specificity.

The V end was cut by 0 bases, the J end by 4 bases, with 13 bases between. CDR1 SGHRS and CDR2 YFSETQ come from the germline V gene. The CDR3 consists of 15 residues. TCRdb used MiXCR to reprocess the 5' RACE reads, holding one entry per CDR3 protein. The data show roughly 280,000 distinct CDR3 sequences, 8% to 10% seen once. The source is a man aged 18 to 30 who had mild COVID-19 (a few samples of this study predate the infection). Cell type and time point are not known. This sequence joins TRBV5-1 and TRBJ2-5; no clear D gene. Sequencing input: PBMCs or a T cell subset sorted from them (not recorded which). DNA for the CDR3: TGCGCCAGCAGCTTGGTGCCATCAACCCCAGAGACCCAGTACTTC. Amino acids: CASSLVPSTPETQYF.